This entry lists 21 T cell receptor beta chains sequenced from one sample in a study of T-cell reconstitution after alpha-beta-depleted transplantation in children. Unique molecular identifiers were built into the TCRbeta library. TCRdb passed the PCR reads through MiXCR, listing each CDR3 protein once. Among 450,000 to 600,000 distinct CDR3 sequences listed, 10% to 15% were seen once. The source was PBMCs, mostly from graft donor cells, collected 360 days after TCRalphabeta/CD19-depleted stem cell transplant. The receptors were gathered from a male patient younger than 18 who had a stem cell transplant for acute myeloid leukemia, so the T cells may come from the graft donor.

This clonotype was recorded a few times. The V gene is TRBV20-1, the J gene TRBJ2-1, with 9 bases fitting TRBD2. CDR1 is DFQATT, CDR2 SNEGSKA, per germline (reference sequence). The trim removed 3 bases at V and 5 bases at J, leaving 8 bases unmatched. This CDR3 contains 15 residues. CDR3 in DNA: TGCAGTGCTAGCGGGCTAGCGGGATGGGACAATGAGCAGTTCTTC. Protein product: CSASGLAGWDNEQFF.

This clonotype was counted at least ten times. The chain combines TRBV28 with TRBJ2-2; the match to TRBD2 covers 15 bases. V lost 4 bases to trimming and J lost 5 bases; unmatched junction nucleotides: 5. Per germline, CDR1 MDHEN and CDR2 SYDVKM. CDR3 length: 17 residues. The CDR3 sequence: CASSSGLAGGPTGELFF. CDR3 in DNA: TGTGCCAGCAGTTCCGGACTAGCGGGAGGGCCTACCGGGGAGCTGTTTTTT. Full variable domain (rest looked up from reference TRBV28 and TRBJ2-2): DVKVTQSSRYLVKRTGEKVFLECVQDMDHENMFWYRQDPGLGLRLIYFSYDVKMKEKGDIPEGYSVSREKKERFSLILESASTNQTSMYLCASSSGLAGGPTGELFFGEGSRLTVL.

This clonotype has just a few counts. V and J are TRBV28 and TRBJ1-5; TRBD1 aligns across 9 bases. CDR3 length: 13 amino acids. Unmatched junction bases numbered 9, after V lost 8 bases and J lost 10 bases. Germline-derived CDR1 and CDR2 are MDHEN and SYDVKM. The DNA of the CDR3 is TGTGCCAGCCGCGGGACAGGGATCGCCCCCCAGCATTTT. Its protein is CASRGTGIAPQHF.

As concerns this clonotype: Mismatch with germline at one junction end may stem from a read error. This chain connects TRBV6-2 or TRBV6-3 to TRBJ2-2, with D uncertain. CDR1 and CDR2 (germline): MNHEY, SVGEGT. The CDR3 runs to 13 residues. As DNA, the CDR3 is TGTGCCAGAAGTTACTTCCACACCGGGGAGCTGTTTTTT. Its protein product is CARSYFHTGELFF.

This clonotype was found many times. This chain connects TRBV12-3 or TRBV12-4 to TRBJ2-7; possible D gene TRBD2, 6 bases. The CDR3 length is 12 residues. The CDR3 here is CATGLAQYEQYF. CDR3 DNA sequence: TGTGCTACGGGACTCGCACAGTACGAGCAGTACTTC.

This clonotype was seen at least ten times. The CDR3 loop reads CSVDRRGLQETQYF. The DNA for the CDR3 is TGCAGCGTTGATCGGCGGGGCCTCCAAGAGACCCAGTACTTC. V usage is TRBV29-1 and J usage is TRBJ2-5; tentatively, D is TRBD2 (6 bases). Trimming left V 3 bases short and J 1 base short, with 12 bases between. Germline values: CDR1 SQVTM, CDR2 ANQGSEA. This CDR3 comprises 14 residues.

In its sample, this clonotype was seen many times. The rearrangement joins TRBV6-2 or TRBV6-3 to TRBJ2-1; tentatively, D is TRBD1 (6 bases). The germline V and J ends were trimmed by 10 bases and 5 bases, with 9 bases remaining between them. Germline CDR1 and CDR2: MNHEY and SVGEGT. CDR3 length: 11 amino acids. The DNA of the CDR3 is TGTGCCACCTACAGGGACAATGAGCAGTTCTTC. This encodes CATYRDNEQFF.

Only a few counts were recorded for this clonotype. This chain joins TRBV20-1 and TRBJ1-5; D is unresolved. The V and J ends lost 1 base and 0 bases respectively, with 13 bases between them. The CDR3 contains 16 residues. Germline V gene lookup returns CDR1 DFQATT and CDR2 SNEGSKA (reference sequence). The CDR3 nucleotides read TGCAGTGCTAGAGTCTCTTTCTCTCCTAGCAATCAGCCCCAGCATTTT. It yields the protein CSARVSFSPSNQPQHF.

The chain recombines TRBV28 with TRBJ2-7; perhaps TRBD1 as D (6 bases). The CDR3 runs 16 residues. The V end lost 5 bases, the J end lost 0 bases, and 17 bases lay between the germline ends. CDR1 MDHEN and CDR2 SYDVKM come from the germline V gene. The CDR3 bases are TGTGCCAGCAGTCCCTTACGGGACAACTTCTCCTACGAGCAGTACTTC. Translating gives CASSPLRDNFSYEQYF.

There are a few counts of this clonotype. The chain couples TRBV4-3 to TRBJ2-2; 7 bases align to TRBD2. Germline lookup yields CDR1 LGHNA and CDR2 YSLEER. This CDR3 comprises 16 residues. The V gene end was trimmed by 2 bases and the J gene end by 4 bases; junction bases not matched to a gene: 7. CDR3 sequence reads: CASSQLVGGPTGELFF. CDR3 nucleotide sequence: TGCGCCAGCAGCCAATTGGTGGGAGGGCCCACCGGGGAGCTGTTTTTT.

This clonotype was seen many times. The chain links TRBV28 to TRBJ2-7; TRBD2 might be the D (5 bases). Deletions cut 0 bases from V and 2 bases from J, with 20 bases between. Looked up from germline, CDR1 is MDHEN and CDR2 is SYDVKM. The length of the CDR3 is 18 residues. CDR3 bases: TGTGCCAGCAGTTTATGGGCCCCTCGTCGGGGAACAACCTACGAGCAGTACTTC. This translates into CASSLWAPRRGTTYEQYF.

The chain couples TRBV7-3 to TRBJ2-3; the D gene is possibly TRBD1 (6 bases). This CDR3 is built from 13 residues. With 2 bases removed from V and 6 bases from J, the gap between germline ends came to 9 bases. Germline V CDR1 and CDR2: SGHTA, FQGTGA. CDR3 amino acids: CASSLWGQDTQYF. The CDR3 DNA reads TGTGCCAGCAGCTTATGGGGGCAGGATACGCAGTATTTT.

This clonotype was seen a handful of times. DNA for the CDR3: TGTGCCAGCAGCTTAGCGGGGGGAAGTGGCGAGCAGTACTTC. The encoded protein is CASSLAGGSGEQYF. The chain couples TRBV7-2 to TRBJ2-7, with a possible D match to TRBD2 (6 bases). This CDR3 has 14 amino acids. Germline V gene data show CDR1 as SGHTA and CDR2 as FQGNSA. The germline V and J ends were trimmed by 0 bases and 6 bases, with 12 bases remaining between them. Full variable domain (missing parts from reference TRBV7-2 and TRBJ2-7): GAGVSQSPSNKVTEKGKDVELRCDPISGHTALYWYRQSLGQGLEFLIYFQGNSAPDKSGLPSDRFSAERTGGSVSTLTIQRTQQEDSAVYLCASSLAGGSGEQYFGPGTRLTVT.

This clonotype has only a few counts. The rearrangement links TRBV18 to TRBJ2-2, with 8 bases that match TRBD2. The CDR3 extends over 16 amino acids. Germline CDR1 and CDR2: KGHSH and LQKENI. J gave up 4 bases and V 2 bases, and 6 bases lay outside the gene matches. The CDR3 DNA is TGTGCCAGCTCACCAGGTGCGGGAGGCGGCACCGGGGAGCTGTTTTTT. It encodes CASSPGAGGGTGELFF.

The chain joins TRBV7-9 to TRBJ2-3; 7 positions match TRBD2. Per the germline V gene, CDR1 is SEHNR and CDR2 is FQNEAQ (reference sequence). The trim removed 4 bases at V and 0 bases at J, leaving 10 bases unmatched. The CDR3 totals 17 residues. CDR3 bases: TGTGCCAGCAGCTCTACGCCTAGCGGTTTAAGCACAGATACGCAGTATTTT. It codes for CASSSTPSGLSTDTQYF.

The gene calls are TRBV5-8 and TRBJ2-7; no firm D call. Per the germline V gene, CDR1 is SGHTS and CDR2 is YDEGEE. This CDR3 comprises 10 residues. Trimming left V 4 bases short and J 5 bases short, with 4 bases between. This CDR3 is CASSPNEQYF. The CDR3, as DNA: TGTGCCAGCAGCCCAAACGAGCAGTACTTC.

The rearrangement links TRBV20-1 to TRBJ1-2; no clear D. Germline CDR1 reads DFQATT; CDR2 reads SNEGSKA (reference sequence). CDR3 length: 14 residues. V gave up 0 bases and J gave up 8 bases, with 16 bases separating them. CDR3 nucleotide sequence: TGCAGTGCTAGAGACCGGAGATCCGTCCACGGCTACACCTTC. Translating gives CSARDRRSVHGYTF.

This clonotype was picked up a small number of times. The chain uses TRBV5-1 and TRBJ1-4; 7 bases are shared with TRBD1. The CDR3 totals 14 residues. Germline CDR1 SGHRS, CDR2 YFSETQ. The J segment lost 8 bases and the V segment lost 4 bases, leaving 8 bases of the junction unmatched. DNA for the CDR3: TGCGCCAGCAGCATGACAGGGACAAGGGAAAAACTGTTTTTT. It translates to CASSMTGTREKLFF. The full variable domain, completed using reference TRBV5-1 and TRBJ1-4, is KAGVTQTPRYLIKTRGQQVTLSCSPISGHRSVSWYQQTPGQGLQFLFEYFSETQRNKGNFPGRFSGRQFSNSRSEMNVSTLELGDSALYLCASSMTGTREKLFFGSGTQLSVL.

This clonotype was counted a few times. V and J are TRBV28 and TRBJ2-7, with D perhaps being TRBD1 or TRBD2 (7 bases each). This CDR3 has 14 amino acids. Germline-derived CDR1 and CDR2 are MDHEN and SYDVKM. With 4 bases removed from V and 2 bases from J, the gap between germline ends came to 12 bases. The CDR3 region is CASSSGGVTYEQYF. The CDR3 region has the DNA TGTGCCAGCAGTTCAGGGGGGGTTACCTACGAGCAGTACTTC.

This chain connects TRBV9 to TRBJ1-2; D may be TRBD1 (6 bases). V was shortened by 0 bases and J by 5 bases, with 11 bases between the two germline ends. The germline CDR1 and CDR2 sequences are SGDLS and YYNGEE. This CDR3 is 14 amino acids long. The CDR3 spells CASSVGGGSYGYTF. The CDR3 region has the DNA TGTGCCAGCAGCGTAGGAGGGGGATCTTATGGCTACACCTTC.

The V and J genes are TRBV11-2 and TRBJ2-7; 13 positions agree with TRBD2. V dropped 5 bases and J dropped 0; count of bases not matched to a gene: 19. The CDR3 runs 21 residues. Germline V lookup: CDR1 SGHAT, CDR2 FQNNGV. DNA for the CDR3: TGTGCCAGCAGCCCTGGAGGGTGGGGACTAGCGGGACTGAGGAGCTCCTACGAGCAGTACTTC. Protein product: CASSPGGWGLAGLRSSYEQYF.